The present TCR beta chain was sequenced within a study of Tregs in tolerant kidney transplant recipients. The wider study: Mixed chimerism was transient after nonmyeloablative marrow transplants from related graft donors. Regarding the study as a whole: For some patients, primers changed over time, blocking nucleotide-level comparison. No direct test of biological reproducibility was done here.

Looked up from germline, CDR1 is SEHNR and CDR2 is FQNEAQ (reference sequence). Trimming removed 5 bases at V and 8 bases at J, with 13 bases between. CDR3 length: 13 amino acids. As concerns this clone: Antigen unknown. Read coverage stops 3 residues before the CDR3 terminus; the germline J gene supplies the remainder.

CD4+CD25+CD127- Tregs, CD4+CD25- non-Tregs, CD4 and CD8 cells were sorted. Clones were sequenced by immunoSEQ multiplex PCR, and TCRdb holds only the in-frame ones, with some missing. The repertoire table contains 31,000 or so clones. This sample comprised CD8+ T cells from blood, obtained before the transplant. The sequence came from a human donor who received a combined kidney and bone marrow transplant. The chain has TRBV7-9 and TRBJ2-1; D is possibly TRBD1 or TRBD2 (5 bases each). The part of the CDR3 DNA that was read is TGTGCCAGCAGCCAGGGAGTAGAGGATGAG. It codes for CASSQGVEDE. The entire CDR3 reads CASSQGVEDEQFF.